The 26 T cell receptor beta chains presented below share a single source sample, sequenced in a study of T cell responses to AZD1222 COVID-19 vaccine. The repertoire was sequenced with immunoSEQ multiplex PCR; TCRdb's copy has only in-frame clones and lacks some. The table includes 80,000 to 95,000 clones, about nine tenths detected once. The material sequenced was peripheral blood, taken on day 0 of AZD1222 vaccination. These receptors were collected from an adult in good health.

The chain recombines TRBV7-8 with TRBJ2-5, with a weak D call TRBD1 (5 bases). The length of the CDR3 is 15 residues. Germline V lookup: CDR1 SGHVS, CDR2 FQNEAQ. V gave up 4 bases and J gave up 5 bases, with 17 bases separating them. The CDR3 region is CASSSLRVGRETQYF. CDR3 bases: TGTGCCAGCAGCTCCCTCAGGGTTGGTCGGGAGACCCAGTACTTC.

The DNA for the CDR3 is TGTGCCACCAGCAGAGATTTGACAGCCAACTATGGCTACACCTTC. Translated: CATSRDLTANYGYTF. The V gene is TRBV15, the J gene TRBJ1-2, with a tentative D call TRBD1 (5 bases). The CDR3 is made up of 15 amino acids. The V and J ends lost 0 bases and 2 bases respectively, with 10 bases between them. Germline lookup yields CDR1 LNHNV and CDR2 YYDKDF (reference sequence).

The chain combines TRBV21-1 with TRBJ1-5. TRBV21-1 is classified as a pseudogene. The CDR3 has 15 residues. CDR3 nucleotides: TGTGCCAGCAGCAAAATTCTCCCTAGCAATCAGCCCCAGCATTTT. Translating it yields CASSKILPSNQPQHF.

The V and J genes are TRBV19 and TRBJ2-7; 12 bases fit TRBD2. Germline CDR1 reads LNHDA; CDR2 reads SQIVND (reference sequence). Trimming at V came to 3 bases and at J to 4 bases, leaving 4 bases not matched to a gene. The CDR3 loop spans 15 amino acids. This chain's CDR3 is CASSMASGGAYEQYF. The DNA of the CDR3 is TGTGCCAGTAGTATGGCTAGCGGGGGGGCATACGAGCAGTACTTC.

This clone has a single count. V and J are TRBV4-3 and TRBJ2-4; 8 bases fit TRBD1. The V segment lost 4 bases and the J segment 6 bases; nucleotides outside the gene matches: 11. The CDR3 loop spans 16 amino acids. Germline V gene sequence: CDR1 LGHNA, CDR2 YSLEER. The CDR3 region has the DNA TGCGCCAGCAGCCCATCGACAGGGGAAGGGAGAAACATTCAGTACTTC. This encodes CASSPSTGEGRNIQYF.

This chain connects TRBV19 to TRBJ2-3; the D gene is possibly TRBD2 (5 bases). Germline CDR1 reads LNHDA; CDR2 reads SQIVND (reference sequence). V lost 4 bases to trimming and J lost 0 bases, with 8 bases between them. The CDR3 is made up of 14 amino acids. CDR3 protein: CASSTGLSTDTQYF. CDR3 bases: TGTGCCAGTAGTACCGGACTGAGCACAGATACGCAGTATTTT.

The rearrangement uses TRBV7-8 and TRBJ1-5; D ambiguous. Deletions cut 1 base from V and 0 bases from J, with 13 bases between. The CDR3 length is 17 residues. The germline gives CDR1 SGHVS, CDR2 FQNEAQ. CDR3 nucleotides: TGTGCCAGCAGCTTAGGCAGGACTCCCGTTAGCAATCAGCCCCAGCATTTT. The encoded protein is CASSLGRTPVSNQPQHF.

This chain uses TRBV5-1 with TRBJ1-2; D is possibly TRBD1 (5 bases). The CDR3 loop spans 16 amino acids. The V end was cut by 4 bases, the J end by 0 bases, with 16 bases between. The germline V gene has CDR1 SGHRS and CDR2 YFSETQ. CDR3 DNA sequence: TGCGCCAGCAGCCCCCTGGGGGGTGAAGCTAACTATGGCTACACCTTC. Its protein product is CASSPLGGEANYGYTF.

The V gene is TRBV3-1 (or the pseudogene TRBV3-2), the J gene TRBJ2-2; possibly TRBD1 for D (6 bases). The CDR3 is made up of 15 amino acids. Germline CDR1 LGHDT, CDR2 YNNKEL (reference sequence). Trimming took 4 bases from V and 6 from J, leaving 15 bases between them. The CDR3 DNA reads TGTGCCAGCAGCCCCTGGAGAGAGGGGGCCGGGGAGCTGTTTTTT. This sequence encodes CASSPWREGAGELFF.

On this clone itself: This sample also contains other DNA sequences that code for the same CDR3. The CDR3 DNA sequence: TGCGCCAGCAGCTTGGCTCGACAGGGATATGGCTACACCTTC. Encoded protein: CASSLARQGYGYTF. The chain has TRBV5-1 and TRBJ1-2, with TRBD1 matching 7 bases. V lost 0 bases and J lost 5; bases outside the gene matches: 4. This CDR3 comprises 14 residues. Per the germline V gene, CDR1 is SGHRS and CDR2 is YFSETQ.

The chain employs TRBV7-2 and TRBJ2-3; no clear D. The CDR3 runs 15 residues. The germline V gene encodes CDR1 SGHTA and CDR2 FQGNSA. The ends were cut back, 0 bases at V and 2 bases at J, with 9 bases in the middle. DNA for the CDR3: TGTGCCAGCAGCTTAGCGTTACAACCCACAGATACGCAGTATTTT. It is translated as CASSLALQPTDTQYF.

The genes are TRBV7-9 and TRBJ2-7, with 8 bases fitting TRBD1. CDR3 length: 14 residues. Trimming at V came to 5 bases and at J to 5 bases, leaving 8 bases not matched to a gene. CDR1 SEHNR and CDR2 FQNEAQ come from the germline V gene (reference sequence). CDR3 in amino acids: CASSTRQGFHEQYF. The CDR3 DNA is TGTGCCAGCAGCACCCGACAGGGGTTCCACGAGCAGTACTTC.

The rearrangement joins TRBV3-1 (or the pseudogene TRBV3-2) to TRBJ1-2; 7 bases line up with TRBD1. The V and J ends lost 8 bases and 4 bases, in that order; junction bases with no gene match: 10. CDR3 length: 14 amino acids. Germline CDR1 reads LGHDT; CDR2 reads YNNKEL (reference sequence). The DNA of the CDR3 is TGTGCCAGCGGTCAAGGGGGCCCTAGCTATGGCTACACCTTC. As protein: CASGQGGPSYGYTF.

The gene calls are TRBV4-2 and TRBJ2-1, with a tentative D call TRBD2 (5 bases). Deletions cut 5 bases from V and 2 bases from J, with 13 bases between. This CDR3 has 15 amino acids. Germline lookup yields CDR1 LGHNA and CDR2 YNFKEQ. CDR3 coding DNA: TGTGCCAGCAGCTACCAGCCTAGCACCTACAATGAGCAGTTCTTC. Translation: CASSYQPSTYNEQFF.

The J gene is TRBJ2-1, the V gene TRBV30; TRBD2 matches 10 bases. The CDR3 covers 15 residues. With 3 bases clipped from V and 7 bases from J, the junction kept 9 bases outside the gene matches. Germline V lookup: CDR1 GTSNPN, CDR2 SVGIG (reference sequence). CDR3 loop: CAWRSPSGGLNEQFF. DNA of the CDR3: TGTGCCTGGAGGTCCCCTAGCGGGGGATTAAATGAGCAGTTCTTC.

J is TRBJ1-2 and V is TRBV18; D is undetermined. This CDR3 region has 12 residues. Germline V gene sequence: CDR1 KGHSH, CDR2 LQKENI. The V and J ends lost 9 bases and 4 bases respectively, with 12 bases between them. The CDR3 protein is CASTKESYGYTF. Written as DNA, the CDR3 is TGTGCCAGTACAAAGGAATCCTATGGCTACACCTTC.

The chain couples TRBV7-9 to TRBJ1-4; D is undetermined. Trimming stripped 4 bases from V and 8 bases from J, with 8 bases between. From germline, CDR1 is SEHNR and CDR2 FQNEAQ (reference sequence). This CDR3 comprises 12 residues. CDR3 sequence reads: CASSSVVEKLFF. In DNA form, the CDR3 reads TGTGCCAGCAGCTCCGTAGTAGAAAAACTGTTTTTT.

The genes are TRBV28 and TRBJ2-1, with D perhaps matching TRBD1 or TRBD2 (5 bases each). Trimming stripped 8 bases from V and 4 bases from J, with 12 bases between. CDR3 length equals 13 residues. Per germline, CDR1 MDHEN and CDR2 SYDVKM. CDR3 coding DNA: TGTGCCAGCTGGGACCCAAATTACAATGAGCAGTTCTTC. Translation gives CASWDPNYNEQFF.

V and J are TRBV4-2 and TRBJ1-2, with D uncertain. Germline loops: CDR1 LGHNA, CDR2 YNFKEQ. The germline V and J ends were trimmed by 1 base and 3 bases, with 12 bases remaining between them. The CDR3 runs 15 residues. The CDR3: CASSQGQISYYGYTF. CDR3 in DNA: TGTGCCAGCAGCCAAGGCCAGATATCCTACTATGGCTACACCTTC.

This chain links TRBV19 with TRBJ2-1, with 8 bases fitting TRBD2. The CDR3 is made up of 12 amino acids. From germline, CDR1 is LNHDA and CDR2 SQIVND (reference sequence). Trimming took 10 bases from V and 6 from J; bases not matched to a gene: 5. The CDR3, as DNA: TGTGCCACCCAAGCGGGGGTCAATGAGCAGTTCTTC. Amino acids: CATQAGVNEQFF.

The CDR3 region has the DNA TGCGCCAGCAGCTTGGAGGGCAGGACGAACACTGAAGCTTTCTTT. Its protein is CASSLEGRTNTEAFF. This sequence joins TRBV5-1 and TRBJ1-1; D is unresolved. Trimming cost V 0 bases and J 1 base, with 10 bases left between them. This CDR3 spans 15 amino acids. Germline assignment: CDR1 SGHRS and CDR2 YFSETQ.

CDR3 residues: CASSGVVIPNQPQHF. The DNA for the CDR3 is TGTGCCAGTAGCGGAGTGGTGATCCCTAATCAGCCCCAGCATTTT. The genes are TRBV19 and TRBJ1-5; no definite D call. CDR1 LNHDA and CDR2 SQIVND come from the germline V gene (reference sequence). This CDR3 spans 15 amino acids. V was cut by 6 bases and J by 4 bases, with 16 bases left in between. Complete variable domain (other parts from reference TRBV19 and TRBJ1-5): DGGITQSPKYLFRKEGQNVTLSCEQNLNHDAMYWYRQDPGQGLRLIYYSQIVNDFQKGDIAEGYSVSREKKESFPLTVTSAQKNPTAFYLCASSGVVIPNQPQHFGDGTRLSIL.

In DNA, the CDR3 is TGTGCCAGCAGCCAACGGACCGTGCCCCAGCATTTT. This translates into CASSQRTVPQHF. The gene calls are TRBV9 and TRBJ1-5; D gene uncertain. The CDR3 contains 12 residues. Germline V gene lookup returns CDR1 SGDLS and CDR2 YYNGEE. Trimming pared 4 bases from V and 9 bases from J, leaving 11 bases between.

This sequence joins TRBV19 and TRBJ1-6; D gene unclear. Germline V gives CDR1 LNHDA, CDR2 SQIVND (reference sequence). The CDR3 is 16 residues long. Between the trimmed V and J ends, which lost 6 bases and 3 bases, there was a span of 15 bases. For the CDR3, the DNA is TGTGCCAGTAGAGCCTCGACCACTAACTATAATTCACCCCTCCACTTT. Its protein is CASRASTTNYNSPLHF. The whole variable domain, filled in from reference TRBV19 and TRBJ1-6, reads DGGITQSPKYLFRKEGQNVTLSCEQNLNHDAMYWYRQDPGQGLRLIYYSQIVNDFQKGDIAEGYSVSREKKESFPLTVTSAQKNPTAFYLCASRASTTNYNSPLHFGNGTRLTVT.

V usage is TRBV19 and J usage is TRBJ1-2; a weak D match, TRBD1 (6 bases). This CDR3 is built from 12 residues. V was pared by 7 bases and J by 6 bases, with 12 bases between. CDR1 and CDR2 (germline): LNHDA, SQIVND (reference sequence). In DNA, the CDR3 is TGTGCCAGTACCTCAGGGGCCCATGGCTACACCTTC. Translating gives CASTSGAHGYTF.

The V and J genes are TRBV12-3 or TRBV12-4 and TRBJ1-4; 7 nucleotides align to TRBD1. V dropped 7 bases and J dropped 13; count of bases not matched to a gene: 6. This CDR3 is 11 amino acids long. CDR3 loop: CASTLTGILFF. CDR3 DNA: TGTGCCAGCACTCTGACAGGGATACTGTTTTTT.